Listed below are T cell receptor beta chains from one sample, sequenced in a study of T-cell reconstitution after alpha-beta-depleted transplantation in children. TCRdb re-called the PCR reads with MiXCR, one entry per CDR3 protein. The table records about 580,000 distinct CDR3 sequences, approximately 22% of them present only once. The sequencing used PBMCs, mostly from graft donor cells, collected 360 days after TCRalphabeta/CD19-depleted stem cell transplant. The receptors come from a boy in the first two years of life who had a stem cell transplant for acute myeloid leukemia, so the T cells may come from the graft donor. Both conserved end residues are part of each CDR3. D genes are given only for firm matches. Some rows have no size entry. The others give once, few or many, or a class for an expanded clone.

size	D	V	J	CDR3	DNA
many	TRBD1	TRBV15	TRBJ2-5	CATSRRDRSPKETQYF	TGTGCCACCAGCAGACGGGACAGAAGCCCTAAAGAGACCCAGTACTTC
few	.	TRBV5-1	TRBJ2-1	CASSLGEHGEQFF	TGCGCCAGCAGCTTGGGGGAACACGGAGAGCAGTTCTTC
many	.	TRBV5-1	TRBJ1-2	CASSLDGTGGYTF	TGCGCCAGCAGCCTGGACGGGACGGGTGGCTACACCTTC
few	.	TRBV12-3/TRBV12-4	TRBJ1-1	CASSLGGASGRTEAFF	TGTGCCAGCAGTTTAGGGGGCGCCTCGGGAAGGACTGAAGCTTTCTTT
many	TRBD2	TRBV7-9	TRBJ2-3	CASSPLAGKTDTQYF	TGTGCCAGCAGCCCGCTAGCGGGGAAAACAGATACGCAGTATTTT
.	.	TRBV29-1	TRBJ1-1	CSVRRTSGTEAFF	TGCAGCGTCCGTCGGACATCAGGGACTGAAGCTTTCTTT
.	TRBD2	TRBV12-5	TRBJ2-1	CASGFSGNEQFF	TGTGCTAGTGGTTTTAGCGGGAATGAGCAGTTCTTC
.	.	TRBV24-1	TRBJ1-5	CATSDGVGNQPQHF	TGTGCCACCAGTGACGGGGTGGGCAATCAGCCCCAGCATTTT
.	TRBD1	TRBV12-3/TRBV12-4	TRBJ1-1	CASILRGLGTEAFF	TGTGCCAGCATCCTCAGGGGGCTGGGCACTGAAGCTTTCTTT
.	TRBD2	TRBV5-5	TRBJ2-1	CASSPRLAGGTYNEQFF	TGTGCCAGCAGCCCCCGACTAGCGGGGGGAACCTACAATGAGCAGTTCTTC
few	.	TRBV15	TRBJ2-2	CATSRGDTGELFF	TGTGCCACCAGCAGGGGGGACACCGGGGAGCTGTTTTTT
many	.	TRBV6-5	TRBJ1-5	CASSYHSNQPQHF	TGTGCCAGCAGTTACCACAGCAATCAGCCCCAGCATTTT
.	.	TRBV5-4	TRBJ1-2	CASSLEPRNGYTF	TGTGCCAGCAGCTTGGAGCCGAGAAATGGCTACACCTTC
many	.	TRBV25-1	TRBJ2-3	CASSEFRSTDTQYF	TGTGCCAGCAGTGAATTTAGAAGCACAGATACGCAGTATTTT
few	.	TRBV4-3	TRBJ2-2	CASSQGGGRTGELFF	TGCGCCAGCAGCCAAGGCGGGGGCCGCACCGGGGAGCTGTTTTTT
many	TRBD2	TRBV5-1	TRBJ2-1	CASSLASGAPERDYNEQFF	TGCGCCAGCAGCTTGGCTAGCGGGGCCCCCGAACGGGATTACAATGAGCAGTTCTTC
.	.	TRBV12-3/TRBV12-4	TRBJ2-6	CASSLSFGSSGANVLTF	TGTGCCAGCAGTTTGTCGTTCGGGAGCTCTGGGGCCAACGTCCTGACTTTC
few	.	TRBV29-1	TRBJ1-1	CSADENGAFF	TGCAGCGCAGACGAAAACGGTGCTTTCTTT
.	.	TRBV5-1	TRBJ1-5	CASSPGVGEGQPQHF	TGCGCCAGCAGCCCAGGGGTGGGAGAGGGTCAGCCCCAGCATTTT
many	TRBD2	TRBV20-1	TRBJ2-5	CSARDYRTSGKSSQETQYF	TGCAGTGCTAGAGACTACAGGACTAGCGGGAAGTCCTCACAAGAGACCCAGTACTTC
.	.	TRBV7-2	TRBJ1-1	CASSLRLAVNTEAFF	TGTGCCAGCAGCTTAAGGTTGGCGGTGAACACTGAAGCTTTCTTT
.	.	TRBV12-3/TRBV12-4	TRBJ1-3	CASSPGGGNTIYF	TGTGCCAGCAGTCCTGGGGGGGGGAACACCATATATTTT
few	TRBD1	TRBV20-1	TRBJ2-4	CSASLDRGFDIQYF	TGCAGTGCTAGCCTAGACAGGGGATTTGACATTCAGTACTTC
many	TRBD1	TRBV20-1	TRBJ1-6	CSARSRGLVSSPLHF	TGCAGTGCTAGATCCAGGGGGCTCGTTAGTTCACCCCTCCACTTT
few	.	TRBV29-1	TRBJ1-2	CSVEEQRPGGYTF	TGCAGCGTTGAGGAGCAACGACCTGGTGGCTACACCTTC
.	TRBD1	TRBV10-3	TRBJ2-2	CAISPQPGQSSNTGELFF	TGTGCCATCAGTCCTCAACCGGGACAGAGTTCGAACACCGGGGAGCTGTTTTTT
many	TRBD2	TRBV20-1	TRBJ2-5	CSAPGGPLETQYF	TGCAGTGCCCCGGGGGGTCCCCTGGAGACCCAGTACTTC
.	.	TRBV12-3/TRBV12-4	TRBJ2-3	CASSSPLRPGDTQYF	TGTGCCAGCAGCAGCCCGCTCCGGCCGGGAGATACGCAGTATTTT
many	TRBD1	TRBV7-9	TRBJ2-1	CASSRRQGANEQFF	TGTGCCAGCAGCAGACGACAGGGGGCTAATGAGCAGTTCTTC